This T cell receptor (beta chain) was sequenced during a study of Ad26.COV2.S vaccination and SARS-CoV-2 variants. General study points: Participants in the vaccine arm had higher spike-specific TCR breadth; placebo recipients had lower.

The count of this clone is one. As yet, its antigen is unknown. The treatment: around 19 received Ad26.COV2.S at low or high dose, single or two shots; about 5 received placebo; per-sample allocation not given. Vaccine and placebo recipients were sampled on day 63 after the first injection. Measured with immunoSEQ multiplex PCR; TCRdb has only the in-frame clones, and not every one. The sample contains fewer than 400,000 clones, just over 85% of which appear only once. Trimming cost V 2 bases and J 9 bases, with 5 bases left between them. The CDR3 has 11 amino acids. Germline loops: CDR1 SEHNR, CDR2 FQNEAQ (reference sequence).

Here the sequenced sample was peripheral blood, taken in a trial of Ad26.COV2.S vaccine versus placebo. V usage is TRBV7-9 and J usage is TRBJ2-1; D not resolved. The TCR comes from a person aged 18-60 years who received the Ad26.COV2.S COVID-19 vaccine or a placebo. CDR3 region: CASSLSIEQFF. The CDR3 nucleotides are TGTGCCAGCAGCTTATCCATTGAGCAGTTCTTC.